This T cell receptor (beta chain) was sequenced in a study of cytomegalovirus exposure and HLA in healthy donors. Study-wide results and limits: A few chains linked to CMV were shown in vitro to be specific for CMV antigens. The study put 150 or so TCR beta chains on its list as cytomegalovirus-associated. Subsequent analysis revealed that first-cohort TCR clusters tended to co-occur in the roughly 120 validation repertoires.

V lost 4 bases and J 10 bases, leaving 13 bases between the germline ends. The V gene's germline CDR1 is ENHRY and CDR2 SYGVKD. This CDR3 spans 13 amino acids. This clone was recorded only once. Its specificity is not known. Measured with immunoSEQ multiplex PCR; TCRdb has only the in-frame clones, and not every one. The sample carries under 250,000 clones, less than 90% recorded once. Among the 110 or so subjects of the validation cohort, separate from the roughly 700-subject first cohort, were the donors. The sequenced sample was PBMCs. This sequence originates from a woman younger than 35 in good health and CMV-seronegative. The V and J genes are TRBV10-3 and TRBJ1-4; maybe TRBD1 (5 bases). The CDR3 protein is CAISGGIERKLFF. CDR3 DNA sequence: TGTGCCATCAGTGGGGGGATCGAGAGAAAACTGTTTTTT.